This T cell receptor (beta chain) was profiled in a study of neoadjuvant anti-PD-1 for oral cavity cancer. Study conclusions and caveats: Higher pretreatment blood Treg/Th17 ratios correlated with higher pretreatment blood and lower post-treatment tumor TCRbeta clonality.

A note on this clone: Its cognate antigen is unknown.

Blood libraries mostly used around 510 ng genomic DNA, six replicates each. TCRdb keeps only in-frame clones here, not all; method: immunoSEQ multiplex PCR. This table holds about 14,000 clones, 65% to 80% found once. Sample time point: after neoadjuvant nivolumab, at surgical resection. V lost 2 bases, J lost 3 bases, and 9 bases stayed unmatched. The CDR3 runs 17 residues. Germline lookup yields CDR1 MGHRA and CDR2 YSYEKL. The sample here was PBMCs, taken after nivolumab (anti-PD-1) treatment. The TCR was taken from a person aged 35-79 years with oral cavity squamous cell carcinoma. The gene calls are TRBV4-1 and TRBJ2-7; 11 bases are a match to TRBD2. This CDR3 reads CASSQQDLAGGGYEQYF. The CDR3 nucleotides are TGCGCCAGCAGCCAACAAGACCTAGCGGGGGGTGGCTACGAGCAGTACTTC.